The 16 T cell receptor beta chains below all came from one sample that was sequenced in a study of blood T cells in healthy people across ages. A second about 7 to 12 cycle PCR used barcoded and J-beta primers. TCRdb itself ran the 5' RACE reads through MiXCR, one entry per CDR3 protein. The sample comprises 850,000 to 1,000,000 distinct CDR3 sequences, around 49% of which are singletons, and 10% to 15% rests with the top ten. Sequenced material: blood. These receptors came from a man aged 25 to 45 in good health.

Written as DNA, the CDR3 is TGTGCCAGCAGTCTTGGGACTAGCGGGGACCTCAATGAGCAGTTCTTC. Translating it yields CASSLGTSGDLNEQFF. J is TRBJ2-1 and V is TRBV12-3 or TRBV12-4; 13 bases match TRBD2. CDR3 length: 16 residues. J gave up 6 bases and V 5 bases, and 7 bases lay outside the gene matches.

This rearrangement joins TRBV4-3 to TRBJ1-2; D gene unclear. The germline V and J ends were trimmed by 4 bases and 2 bases, with 14 bases remaining between them. CDR1 is LGHNA and CDR2 is YSLEER in the germline V gene. The CDR3 is 15 amino acids. The CDR3 sequence: CASSLREKDNYGYTF. In nucleotides, the CDR3 is TGCGCCAGCAGCCTAAGAGAGAAGGACAACTATGGCTACACCTTC.

Details on this clonotype: This clone may be a read error of a much larger clone one base away. The V call is TRBV10-3, the J call TRBJ2-3; D may match TRBD1 or TRBD2 (6 bases each). V lost 6 bases, J lost 3 bases, and 13 bases lay in between. The CDR3 contains 14 residues. Germline V gene lookup returns CDR1 ENHRY and CDR2 SYGVKD. The DNA of the CDR3 is TGTGCCATCAGAGGGGGACTTTCAACAGATACGCAGTATTTT. Amino acids: CAIRGGLSTDTQYF.

This clonotype was counted only a few times. The J gene is TRBJ2-7, the V gene TRBV9; D assignment may be TRBD1 or TRBD2 (5 bases each). This CDR3 has 14 residues. The ends were cut back, 3 bases at V and 0 bases at J, with 10 bases in the middle. Germline CDR1 SGDLS, CDR2 YYNGEE. This CDR3 is CASSAPGRSYEQYF. The CDR3, as DNA: TGTGCCAGCAGCGCACCGGGACGCTCCTACGAGCAGTACTTC.

V and J are TRBV12-3 or TRBV12-4 and TRBJ2-1; D is ambiguous. The CDR3 loop spans 13 amino acids. V was cut by 8 bases and J by 4 bases, with 12 bases left in between. The CDR3 nucleotides read TGTGCCAGCGCCAGCGTAGGTTACAATGAGCAGTTCTTC. This codes for CASASVGYNEQFF.

J is TRBJ2-5 and V is TRBV15; no reliable D call. The V end lost 0 bases, the J end lost 2 bases, and 10 bases lay between the germline ends. The germline CDR1 and CDR2 sequences are LNHNV and YYDKDF (reference sequence). There are 15 residues in the CDR3. CDR3 loop: CATSRDLSAQETQYF. The CDR3 DNA is TGTGCCACCAGCAGAGATCTGTCGGCACAAGAGACCCAGTACTTC.

The chain is built from TRBV2 and TRBJ2-4; 7 bases agree with TRBD1. The V gene end was trimmed by 3 bases and the J gene end by 9 bases; junction bases not matched to a gene: 8. Germline V lookup: CDR1 SNHLY, CDR2 FYNNEI. The CDR3 covers 14 residues. The CDR3 region is CASSETGILGIQYF. DNA of the CDR3: TGTGCCAGCAGTGAGACAGGGATATTGGGCATTCAGTACTTC.

The chain joins TRBV6-1 to TRBJ2-3; 14 nucleotides match TRBD2. CDR1 is MNHNS and CDR2 is SASEGT in the germline V gene. V trimming: 8 bases; J trimming: 2 bases; junction bases outside the gene matches: 3. CDR3 length: 15 residues. The CDR3 sequence: CASQGLAGDTDTQYF. CDR3 nucleotides: TGTGCCAGCCAGGGACTAGCGGGGGACACAGATACGCAGTATTTT.

This clonotype was seen a few times. The chain has TRBV20-1 and TRBJ1-6, with 8 bases matching TRBD1. Trimming took 1 base from V and 7 from J; bases not matched to a gene: 3. Germline V CDR1 and CDR2: DFQATT, SNEGSKA (reference sequence). This CDR3 is built from 14 residues. CDR3 coding DNA: TGCAGTGCTAGAGGGACAGGGAACAATTCACCCCTCCACTTT. This codes for CSARGTGNNSPLHF.

CDR3 protein: CASSYSGAGRGIYNSPLHF. In nucleotides, the CDR3 is TGTGCCAGCAGTTACTCGGGAGCGGGCAGGGGCATTTATAATTCACCCCTCCACTTT. The rearrangement links TRBV6-5 to TRBJ1-6; D may be TRBD1 (6 bases). V was trimmed by 0 bases and J by 4 bases, leaving 19 bases between them. The CDR3 totals 19 residues. The germline V gene has CDR1 MNHEY and CDR2 SVGAGI.

The V gene is TRBV20-1, the J gene TRBJ2-1; TRBD2 matches 8 bases. This CDR3 is 14 amino acids long. Germline V gene data show CDR1 as DFQATT and CDR2 as SNEGSKA (reference sequence). The V gene end was trimmed by 3 bases and the J gene end by 7 bases; junction bases not matched to a gene: 8. This CDR3 reads CSARRSGELNEQFF. The CDR3 DNA sequence: TGCAGTGCTAGGCGTAGCGGGGAGTTGAATGAGCAGTTCTTC.

CDR3 sequence: CASSVSTGSNYTF. CDR3 coding DNA: TGTGCCAGCAGCGTTTCAACAGGGAGTAACTACACCTTC. The J gene is TRBJ1-2, the V gene TRBV9, with a weak D call TRBD1 (6 bases). V was pared by 2 bases and J by 10 bases, with 15 bases between. From germline, CDR1 is SGDLS and CDR2 YYNGEE. The CDR3 has 13 residues.

This clonotype occurred many times. This CDR3 reads CASSLYGADTQYF. The CDR3 coding sequence is TGTGCCAGCAGTTTATACGGGGCAGATACGCAGTATTTT. This chain uses TRBV28 with TRBJ2-3; tentative D call: TRBD2 (5 bases). Trimming cost V 1 base and J 4 bases, with 6 bases left between them. The CDR3 covers 13 residues. The germline V gene has CDR1 MDHEN and CDR2 SYDVKM.

The V and J genes are TRBV5-1 and TRBJ2-5, with 13 nucleotides matching TRBD2. Germline CDR1 SGHRS, CDR2 YFSETQ. V was clipped by 5 bases and J by 3 bases; unmatched bases: 4. This CDR3 comprises 15 residues. CDR3 residues: CASRRGLAGEETQYF. Here the CDR3 DNA reads TGCGCCAGCAGACGAGGACTAGCGGGGGAAGAGACCCAGTACTTC. The full variable domain, completed using reference TRBV5-1 and TRBJ2-5, is KAGVTQTPRYLIKTRGQQVTLSCSPISGHRSVSWYQQTPGQGLQFLFEYFSETQRNKGNFPGRFSGRQFSNSRSEMNVSTLELGDSALYLCASRRGLAGEETQYFGPGTRLLVL.

The CDR3 region is CASRKRALKRDTQYF. The CDR3 nucleotides read TGTGCCAGCCGAAAAAGGGCCCTAAAACGCGATACGCAGTATTTT. The chain has TRBV6-1 and TRBJ2-3; D not certain. This CDR3 is built from 15 residues. Germline V gene lookup returns CDR1 MNHNS and CDR2 SASEGT. Trimming removed 8 bases from V and 6 bases from J, with 21 bases in between.

The V and J genes are TRBV6-1 and TRBJ2-2, with 9 bases identical to TRBD1. CDR1 and CDR2 (germline): MNHNS, SASEGT. V was clipped by 7 bases and J by 2 bases; unmatched bases: 17. The CDR3 spans 19 residues. The CDR3 DNA is TGTGCCAGCATCCACTTGGCTTTTATGACAGGGGGAAACACCGGGGAGCTGTTTTTT. Residues: CASIHLAFMTGGNTGELFF.